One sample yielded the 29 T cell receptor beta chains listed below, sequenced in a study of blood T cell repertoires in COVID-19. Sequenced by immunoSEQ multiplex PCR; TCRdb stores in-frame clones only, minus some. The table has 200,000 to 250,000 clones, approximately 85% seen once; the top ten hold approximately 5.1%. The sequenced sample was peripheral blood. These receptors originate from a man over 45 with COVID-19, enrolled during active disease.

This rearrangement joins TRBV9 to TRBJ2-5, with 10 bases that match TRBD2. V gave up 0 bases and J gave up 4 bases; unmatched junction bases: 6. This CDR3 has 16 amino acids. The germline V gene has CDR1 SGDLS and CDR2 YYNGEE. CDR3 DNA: TGTGCCAGCAGCGTAGAGGGAGCGGGGGGGATAGAGACCCAGTACTTC. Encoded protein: CASSVEGAGGIETQYF.

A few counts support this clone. The CDR3 reads CASSWGQGHYGYTF. Written as DNA, the CDR3 is TGTGCCAGCAGTTGGGGGCAGGGGCACTATGGCTACACCTTC. The genes are TRBV25-1 and TRBJ1-2, with D perhaps matching TRBD1 (6 bases). The CDR3 is made up of 14 amino acids. CDR1 MGHDK and CDR2 SYGVNS come from the germline V gene. Trimming left V 5 bases short and J 3 bases short, with 13 bases between.

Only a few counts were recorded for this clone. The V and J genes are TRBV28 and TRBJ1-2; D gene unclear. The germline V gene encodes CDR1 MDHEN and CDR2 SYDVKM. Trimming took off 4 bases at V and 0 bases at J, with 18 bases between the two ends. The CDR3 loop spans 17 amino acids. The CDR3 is CASSSYSPSGTNYGYTF. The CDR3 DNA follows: TGTGCCAGCAGTTCCTACTCCCCCTCCGGGACTAACTATGGCTACACCTTC.

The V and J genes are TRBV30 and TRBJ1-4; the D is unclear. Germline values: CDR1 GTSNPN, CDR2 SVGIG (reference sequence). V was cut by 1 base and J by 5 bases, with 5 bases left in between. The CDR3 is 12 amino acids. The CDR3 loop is CAWSGVNEKLFF. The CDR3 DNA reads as TGTGCCTGGAGTGGTGTAAATGAAAAACTGTTTTTT. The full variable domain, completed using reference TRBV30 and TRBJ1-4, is SQTIHQWPATLVQPVGSPLSLECTVEGTSNPNLYWYRQAAGRGLQLLFYSVGIGQISSEVPQNLSASRPQDRQFILSSKKLLLSDSGFYLCAWSGVNEKLFFGSGTQLSVL.

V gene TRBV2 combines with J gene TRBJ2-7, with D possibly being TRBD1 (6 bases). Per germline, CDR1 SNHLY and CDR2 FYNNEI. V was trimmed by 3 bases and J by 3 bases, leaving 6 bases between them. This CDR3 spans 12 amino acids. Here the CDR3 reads CASSDRGYEQYF. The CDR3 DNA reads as TGTGCCAGCAGTGACAGGGGCTACGAGCAGTACTTC. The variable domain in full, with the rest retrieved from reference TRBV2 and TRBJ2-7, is EPEVTQTPSHQVTQMGQEVILRCVPISNHLYFYWYRQILGQKVEFLVSFYNNEISEKSEIFDDQFSVERPDGSNFTLKIRSTKLEDSAMYFCASSDRGYEQYFGPGTRLTVT.

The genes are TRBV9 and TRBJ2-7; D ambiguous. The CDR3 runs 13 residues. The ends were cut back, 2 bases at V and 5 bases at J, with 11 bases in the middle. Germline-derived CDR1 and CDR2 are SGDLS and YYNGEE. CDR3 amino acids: CASSVGLPDEQYF. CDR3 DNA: TGTGCCAGCAGCGTCGGGTTACCCGACGAGCAGTACTTC.

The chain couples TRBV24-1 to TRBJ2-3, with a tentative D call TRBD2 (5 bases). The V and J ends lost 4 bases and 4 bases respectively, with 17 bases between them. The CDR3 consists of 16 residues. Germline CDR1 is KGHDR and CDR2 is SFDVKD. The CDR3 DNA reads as TGTGCCACCAGTGACCCCATGAGGAGCGGCGCAGATACGCAGTATTTT. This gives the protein CATSDPMRSGADTQYF.

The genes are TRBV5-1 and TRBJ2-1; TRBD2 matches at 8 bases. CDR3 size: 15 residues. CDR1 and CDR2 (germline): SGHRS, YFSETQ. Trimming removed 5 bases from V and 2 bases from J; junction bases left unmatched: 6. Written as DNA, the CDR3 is TGCGCCAGCAGAGCGGGGGAAGGAACCTACAATGAGCAGTTCTTC. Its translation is CASRAGEGTYNEQFF.

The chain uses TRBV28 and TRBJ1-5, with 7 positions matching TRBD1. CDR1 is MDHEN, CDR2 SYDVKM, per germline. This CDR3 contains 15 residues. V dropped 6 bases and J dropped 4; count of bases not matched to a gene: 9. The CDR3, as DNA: TGTGCCAGCAGACCGTGGACAGGTCAGAATCAGCCCCAGCATTTT. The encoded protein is CASRPWTGQNQPQHF. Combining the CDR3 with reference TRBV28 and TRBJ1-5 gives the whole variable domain DVKVTQSSRYLVKRTGEKVFLECVQDMDHENMFWYRQDPGLGLRLIYFSYDVKMKEKGDIPEGYSVSREKKERFSLILESASTNQTSMYLCASRPWTGQNQPQHFGDGTRLSIL.

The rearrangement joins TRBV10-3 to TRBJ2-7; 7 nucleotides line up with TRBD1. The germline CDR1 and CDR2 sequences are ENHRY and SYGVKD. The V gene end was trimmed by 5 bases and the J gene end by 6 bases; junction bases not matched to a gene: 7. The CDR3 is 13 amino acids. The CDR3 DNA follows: TGTGCCATCAGTCCAGGGGGATCTAGCGAGCAGTACTTC. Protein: CAISPGGSSEQYF.

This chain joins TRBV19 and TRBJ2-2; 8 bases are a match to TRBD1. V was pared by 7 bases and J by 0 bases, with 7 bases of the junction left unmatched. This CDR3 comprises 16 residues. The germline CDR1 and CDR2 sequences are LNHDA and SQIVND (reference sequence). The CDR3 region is CASKWQGAANTGELFF. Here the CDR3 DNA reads TGTGCCAGTAAGTGGCAGGGGGCTGCGAACACCGGGGAGCTGTTTTTT.

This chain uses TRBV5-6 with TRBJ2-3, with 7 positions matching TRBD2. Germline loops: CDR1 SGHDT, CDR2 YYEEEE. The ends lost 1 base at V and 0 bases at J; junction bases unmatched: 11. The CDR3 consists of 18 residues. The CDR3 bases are TGTGCCAGCAGCTTGTCGCTTCTGGCTAGCGGTAGCACAGATACGCAGTATTTT. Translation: CASSLSLLASGSTDTQYF.

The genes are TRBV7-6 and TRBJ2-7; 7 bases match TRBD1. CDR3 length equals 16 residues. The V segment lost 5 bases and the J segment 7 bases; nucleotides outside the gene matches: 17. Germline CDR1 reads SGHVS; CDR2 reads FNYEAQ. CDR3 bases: TGTGCCAGCAGCCCTCTCCCGACAGGGTCCCCGGGGGAGCAGTACTTC. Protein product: CASSPLPTGSPGEQYF. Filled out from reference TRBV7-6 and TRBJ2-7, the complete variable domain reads GAGVSQSPRYKVTKRGQDVALRCDPISGHVSLYWYRQALGQGPEFLTYFNYEAQQDKSGLPNDRFSAERPEGSISTLTIQRTEQRDSAMYRCASSPLPTGSPGEQYFGPGTRLTVT.

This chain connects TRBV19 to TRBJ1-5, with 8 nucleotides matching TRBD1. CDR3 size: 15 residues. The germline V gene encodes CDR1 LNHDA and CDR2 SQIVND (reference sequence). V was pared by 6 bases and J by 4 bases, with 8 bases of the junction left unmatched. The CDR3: CASSPGTGRNQPQHF. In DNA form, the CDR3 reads TGTGCCAGTAGCCCTGGGACAGGTAGGAATCAGCCCCAGCATTTT. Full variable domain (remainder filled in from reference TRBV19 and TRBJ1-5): DGGITQSPKYLFRKEGQNVTLSCEQNLNHDAMYWYRQDPGQGLRLIYYSQIVNDFQKGDIAEGYSVSREKKESFPLTVTSAQKNPTAFYLCASSPGTGRNQPQHFGDGTRLSIL.

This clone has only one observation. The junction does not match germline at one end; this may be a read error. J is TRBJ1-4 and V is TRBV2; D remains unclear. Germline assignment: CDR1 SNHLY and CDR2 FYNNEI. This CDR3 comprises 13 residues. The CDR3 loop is CASIEIRGEKLFF. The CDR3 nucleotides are TGTGCCAGCATTGAAATCAGAGGTGAAAAACTGTTTTTT.

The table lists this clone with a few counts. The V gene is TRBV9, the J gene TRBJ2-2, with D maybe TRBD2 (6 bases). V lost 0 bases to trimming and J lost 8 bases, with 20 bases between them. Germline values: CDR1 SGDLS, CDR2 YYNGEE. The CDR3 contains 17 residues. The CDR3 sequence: CASSVATWGTPRGELFF. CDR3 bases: TGTGCCAGCAGCGTAGCTACTTGGGGGACTCCTAGAGGGGAGCTGTTTTTT.

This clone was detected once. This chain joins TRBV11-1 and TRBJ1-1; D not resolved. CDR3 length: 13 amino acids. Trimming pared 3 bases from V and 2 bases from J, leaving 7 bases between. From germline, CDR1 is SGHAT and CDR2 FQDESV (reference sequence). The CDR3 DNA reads TGTGCCAGCAGCTTCTATGTAAACACTGAAGCTTTCTTT. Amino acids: CASSFYVNTEAFF.

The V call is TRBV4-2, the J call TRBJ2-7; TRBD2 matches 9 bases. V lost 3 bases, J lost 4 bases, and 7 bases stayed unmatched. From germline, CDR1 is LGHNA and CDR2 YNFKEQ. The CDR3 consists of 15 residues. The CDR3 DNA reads TGTGCCAGCAGCCAGGGCGGGGGGGCCGGGTACGAGCAGTACTTC. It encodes CASSQGGGAGYEQYF.

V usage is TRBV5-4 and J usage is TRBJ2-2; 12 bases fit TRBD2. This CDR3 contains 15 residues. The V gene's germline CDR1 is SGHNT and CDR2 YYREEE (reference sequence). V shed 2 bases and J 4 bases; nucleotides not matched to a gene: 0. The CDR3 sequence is CASSLLAGGTGELFF. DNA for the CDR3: TGTGCCAGCAGCTTACTAGCGGGGGGCACCGGGGAGCTGTTTTTT.

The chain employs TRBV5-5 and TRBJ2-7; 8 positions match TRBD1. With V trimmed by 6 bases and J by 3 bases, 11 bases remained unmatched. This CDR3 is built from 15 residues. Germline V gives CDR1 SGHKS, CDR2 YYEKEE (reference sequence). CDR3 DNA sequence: TGTGCCAGCAACCAACTACTAACAGGGGGCTACGAGCAGTACTTC. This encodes CASNQLLTGGYEQYF.

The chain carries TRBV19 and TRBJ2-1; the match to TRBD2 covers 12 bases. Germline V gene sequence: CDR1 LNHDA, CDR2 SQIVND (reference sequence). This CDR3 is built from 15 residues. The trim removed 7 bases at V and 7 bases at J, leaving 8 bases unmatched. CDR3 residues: CASISGLAGWNEQFF. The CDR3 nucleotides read TGTGCCAGTATCAGTGGACTAGCGGGGTGGAATGAGCAGTTCTTC.

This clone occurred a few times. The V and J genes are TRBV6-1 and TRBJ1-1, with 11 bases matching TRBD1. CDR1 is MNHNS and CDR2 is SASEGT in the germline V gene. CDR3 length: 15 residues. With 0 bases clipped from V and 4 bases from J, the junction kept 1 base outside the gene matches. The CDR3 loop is CASSEAGTGGTEAFF. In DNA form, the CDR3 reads TGTGCCAGCAGTGAAGCGGGGACAGGGGGCACTGAAGCTTTCTTT.

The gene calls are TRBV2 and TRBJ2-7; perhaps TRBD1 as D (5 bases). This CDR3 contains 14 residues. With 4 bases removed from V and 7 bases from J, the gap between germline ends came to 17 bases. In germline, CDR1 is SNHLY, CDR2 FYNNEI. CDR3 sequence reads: CASSGSTAGWEQYF. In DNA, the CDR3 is TGTGCCAGCAGTGGTTCGACAGCTGGATGGGAGCAGTACTTC.

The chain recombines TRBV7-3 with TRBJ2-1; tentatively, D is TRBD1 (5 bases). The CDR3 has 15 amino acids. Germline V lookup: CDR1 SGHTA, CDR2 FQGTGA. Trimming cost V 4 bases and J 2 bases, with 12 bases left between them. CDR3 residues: CASSSYKTAYNEQFF. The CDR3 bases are TGTGCCAGCAGCTCCTATAAGACAGCCTACAATGAGCAGTTCTTC.

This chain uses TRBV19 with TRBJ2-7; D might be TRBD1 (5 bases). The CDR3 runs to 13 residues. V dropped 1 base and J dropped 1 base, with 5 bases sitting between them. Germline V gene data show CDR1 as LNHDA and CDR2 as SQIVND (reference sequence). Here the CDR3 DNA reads TGTGCCAGTAGTATAGGACAGTCCTACGAGCAGTACTTC. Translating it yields CASSIGQSYEQYF.

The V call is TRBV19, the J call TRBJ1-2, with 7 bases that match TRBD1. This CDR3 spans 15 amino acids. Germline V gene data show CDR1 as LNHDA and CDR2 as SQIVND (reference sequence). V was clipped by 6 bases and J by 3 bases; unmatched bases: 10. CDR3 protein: CASSKTGQRDYGYTF. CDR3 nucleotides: TGTGCCAGTAGCAAAACGGGACAGCGGGACTATGGCTACACCTTC.

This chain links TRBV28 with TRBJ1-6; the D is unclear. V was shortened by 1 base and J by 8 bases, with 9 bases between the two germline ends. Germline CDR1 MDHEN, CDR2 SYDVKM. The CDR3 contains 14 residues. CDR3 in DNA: TGTGCCAGCAGTTTATCATATCGGGATTCACCCCTCCACTTT. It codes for CASSLSYRDSPLHF.

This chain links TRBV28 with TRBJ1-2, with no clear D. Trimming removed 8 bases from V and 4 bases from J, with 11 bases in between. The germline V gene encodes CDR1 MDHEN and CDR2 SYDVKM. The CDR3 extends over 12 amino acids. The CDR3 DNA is TGTGCCAGCCGCGGGATGGGCTATGGCTACACCTTC. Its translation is CASRGMGYGYTF.

The CDR3: CASTPLAGGPDTQYF. For the CDR3, the DNA is TGTGCCAGCACCCCACTAGCGGGGGGGCCCGATACGCAGTATTTT. This chain links TRBV6-5 with TRBJ2-3, with TRBD2 matching over 13 bases. There are 15 residues in the CDR3. V gave up 7 bases and J gave up 6 bases; unmatched junction bases: 7. In germline, CDR1 is MNHEY, CDR2 SVGAGI.